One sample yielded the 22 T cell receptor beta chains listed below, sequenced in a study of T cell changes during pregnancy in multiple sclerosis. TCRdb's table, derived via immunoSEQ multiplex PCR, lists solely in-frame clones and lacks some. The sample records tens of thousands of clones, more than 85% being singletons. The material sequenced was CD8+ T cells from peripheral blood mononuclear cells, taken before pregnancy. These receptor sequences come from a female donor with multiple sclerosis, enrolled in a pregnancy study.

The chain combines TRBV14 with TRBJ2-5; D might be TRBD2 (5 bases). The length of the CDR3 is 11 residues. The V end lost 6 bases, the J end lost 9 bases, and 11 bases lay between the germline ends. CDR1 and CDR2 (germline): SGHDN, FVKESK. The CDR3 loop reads CASSFGLAQYF. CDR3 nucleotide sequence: TGTGCCAGCAGTTTTGGACTGGCCCAGTACTTC. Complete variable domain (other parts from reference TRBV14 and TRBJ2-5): EAGVTQFPSHSVIEKGQTVTLRCDPISGHDNLYWYRRVMGKEIKFLLHFVKESKQDESGMPNNRFLAERTGGTYSTLKVQPAELEDSGVYFCASSFGLAQYFGPGTRLLVL.

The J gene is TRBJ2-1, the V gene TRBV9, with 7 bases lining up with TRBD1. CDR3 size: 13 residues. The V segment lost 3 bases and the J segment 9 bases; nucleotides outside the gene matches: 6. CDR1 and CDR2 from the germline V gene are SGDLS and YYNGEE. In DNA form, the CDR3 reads TGTGCCAGCAGCGCGGGATCAGGGGGTGAGCAGTTCTTC. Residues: CASSAGSGGEQFF.

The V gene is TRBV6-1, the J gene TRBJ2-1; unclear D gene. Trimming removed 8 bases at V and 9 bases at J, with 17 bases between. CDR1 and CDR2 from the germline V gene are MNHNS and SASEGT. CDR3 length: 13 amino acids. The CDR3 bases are TGTGCCAGCTCTAAGTCGGAGTATTCTGAGCAGTTCTTC. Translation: CASSKSEYSEQFF.

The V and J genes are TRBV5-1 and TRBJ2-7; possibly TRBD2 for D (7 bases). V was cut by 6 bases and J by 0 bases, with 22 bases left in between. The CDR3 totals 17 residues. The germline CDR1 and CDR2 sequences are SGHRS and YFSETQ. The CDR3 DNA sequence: TGCGCCAGCACGTTGGGATCGGAGGGGGGGCCCTCCTACGAGCAGTACTTC. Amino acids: CASTLGSEGGPSYEQYF. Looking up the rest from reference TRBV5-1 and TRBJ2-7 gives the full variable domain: KAGVTQTPRYLIKTRGQQVTLSCSPISGHRSVSWYQQTPGQGLQFLFEYFSETQRNKGNFPGRFSGRQFSNSRSEMNVSTLELGDSALYLCASTLGSEGGPSYEQYFGPGTRLTVT.

The CDR3 DNA reads TGTGCCAGCAGTTACTTAGAGACAGGGGGTGACTATGGCTACACCTTC. It is translated as CASSYLETGGDYGYTF. The chain employs TRBV6-5 and TRBJ1-2; 9 nucleotides line up with TRBD1. With 1 base clipped from V and 3 bases from J, the junction kept 6 bases outside the gene matches. CDR1 MNHEY and CDR2 SVGAGI come from the germline V gene. This CDR3 is 16 amino acids long.

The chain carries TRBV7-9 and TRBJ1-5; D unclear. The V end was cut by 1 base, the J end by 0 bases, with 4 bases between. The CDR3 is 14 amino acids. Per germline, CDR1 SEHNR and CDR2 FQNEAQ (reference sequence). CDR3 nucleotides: TGTGCCAGCAGCTTAGACGGTAGCAATCAGCCCCAGCATTTT. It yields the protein CASSLDGSNQPQHF.

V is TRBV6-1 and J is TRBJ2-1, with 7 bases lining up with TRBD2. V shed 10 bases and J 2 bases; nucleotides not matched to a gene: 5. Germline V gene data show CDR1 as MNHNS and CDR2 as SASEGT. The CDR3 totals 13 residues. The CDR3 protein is CATDAGAYNEQFF. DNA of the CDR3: TGTGCCACTGATGCGGGGGCCTACAATGAGCAGTTCTTC.

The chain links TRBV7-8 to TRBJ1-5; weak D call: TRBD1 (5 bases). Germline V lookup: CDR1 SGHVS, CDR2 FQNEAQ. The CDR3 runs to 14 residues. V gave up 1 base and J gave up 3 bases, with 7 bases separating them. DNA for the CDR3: TGTGCCAGCAGCTTAGAACAGGACAATCAGCCCCAGCATTTT. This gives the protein CASSLEQDNQPQHF.

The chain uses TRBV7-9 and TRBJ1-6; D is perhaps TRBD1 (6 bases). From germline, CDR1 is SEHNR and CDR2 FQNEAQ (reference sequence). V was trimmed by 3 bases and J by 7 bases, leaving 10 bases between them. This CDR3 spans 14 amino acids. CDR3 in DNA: TGTGCCAGCAGCTTTGCACAGGGAAATTCACCCCTCCACTTT. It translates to CASSFAQGNSPLHF.

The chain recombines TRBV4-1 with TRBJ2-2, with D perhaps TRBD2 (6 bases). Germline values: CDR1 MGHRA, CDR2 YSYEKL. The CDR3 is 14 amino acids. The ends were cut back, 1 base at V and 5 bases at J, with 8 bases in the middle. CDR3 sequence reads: CASSQGRGTGELFF. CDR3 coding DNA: TGCGCCAGCAGCCAAGGTCGGGGGACCGGGGAGCTGTTTTTT.

As DNA, the CDR3 is TGTGCCTGGAGTCCAGGGTCACCATTTGAAAAACTGTTTTTT. As protein: CAWSPGSPFEKLFF. This chain uses TRBV30 with TRBJ1-4, with D possibly matching TRBD1 (5 bases). From germline, CDR1 is GTSNPN and CDR2 SVGIG (reference sequence). This CDR3 has 14 amino acids. Trimming stripped 2 bases from V and 7 bases from J, with 14 bases between.

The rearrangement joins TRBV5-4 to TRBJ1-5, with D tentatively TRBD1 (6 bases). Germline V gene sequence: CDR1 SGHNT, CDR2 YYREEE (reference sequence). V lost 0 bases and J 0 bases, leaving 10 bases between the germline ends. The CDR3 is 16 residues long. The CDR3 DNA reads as TGTGCCAGCAGCTTGGTACAGGGCTATAGCAATCAGCCCCAGCATTTT. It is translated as CASSLVQGYSNQPQHF.

Written as DNA, the CDR3 is TGTGCCAGCAGCTCCCTCCGACTAGCGGGGGGGCTAAACTCCTACAATGAGCAGTTCTTC. It codes for CASSSLRLAGGLNSYNEQFF. V gene TRBV7-3 combines with J gene TRBJ2-1; 14 nucleotides align to TRBD2. From germline, CDR1 is SGHTA and CDR2 FQGTGA. The CDR3 length is 20 residues. Trimming took 4 bases from V and 0 from J; bases not matched to a gene: 11.

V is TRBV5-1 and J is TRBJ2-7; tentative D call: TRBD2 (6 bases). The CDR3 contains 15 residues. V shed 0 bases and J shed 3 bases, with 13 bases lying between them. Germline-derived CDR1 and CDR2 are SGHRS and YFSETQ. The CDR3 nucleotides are TGCGCCAGCAGCTTGGAGGCAGGGACTTACTACGAGCAGTACTTC. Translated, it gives CASSLEAGTYYEQYF.

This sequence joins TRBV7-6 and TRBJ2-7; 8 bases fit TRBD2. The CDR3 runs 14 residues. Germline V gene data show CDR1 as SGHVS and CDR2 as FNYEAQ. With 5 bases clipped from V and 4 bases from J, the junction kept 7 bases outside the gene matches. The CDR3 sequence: CASSPGGAQYEQYF. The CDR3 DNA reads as TGTGCCAGCAGCCCCGGGGGGGCCCAGTACGAGCAGTACTTC.

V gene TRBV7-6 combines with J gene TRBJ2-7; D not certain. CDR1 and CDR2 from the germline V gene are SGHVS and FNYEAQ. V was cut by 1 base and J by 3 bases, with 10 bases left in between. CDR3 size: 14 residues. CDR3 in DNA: TGTGCCAGCAGCTTAGGCCCACAAAACTACGAGCAGTACTTC. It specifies CASSLGPQNYEQYF.

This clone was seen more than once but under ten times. CDR3 in DNA: TGTGCCAGCAGCGTAGGACAAATTGGAAACACCATATATTTT. It encodes CASSVGQIGNTIYF. The chain uses TRBV9 and TRBJ1-3; D is undetermined. With 0 bases removed from V and 3 bases from J, the gap between germline ends came to 7 bases. Germline CDR1 and CDR2: SGDLS and YYNGEE. The CDR3 runs to 14 residues.

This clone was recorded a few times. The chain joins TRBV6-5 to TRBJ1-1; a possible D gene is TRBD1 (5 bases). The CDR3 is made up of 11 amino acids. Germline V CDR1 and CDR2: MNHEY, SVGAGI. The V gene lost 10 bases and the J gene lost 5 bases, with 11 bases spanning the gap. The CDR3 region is CATMQGTEAFF. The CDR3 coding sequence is TGTGCCACGATGCAGGGTACTGAAGCTTTCTTT.

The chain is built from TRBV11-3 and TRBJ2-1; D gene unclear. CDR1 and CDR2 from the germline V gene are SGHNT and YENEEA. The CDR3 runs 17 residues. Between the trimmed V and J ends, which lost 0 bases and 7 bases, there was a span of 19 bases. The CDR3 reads CASSLDRPGSAHNEQFF. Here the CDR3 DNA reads TGTGCCAGCAGCTTAGATCGGCCCGGAAGCGCACATAATGAGCAGTTCTTC.

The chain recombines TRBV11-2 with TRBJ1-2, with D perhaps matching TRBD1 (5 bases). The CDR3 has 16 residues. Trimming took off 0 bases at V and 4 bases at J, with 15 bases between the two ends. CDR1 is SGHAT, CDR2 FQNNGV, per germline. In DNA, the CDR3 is TGTGCCAGCAGCTTAGACGGGGGGTGGGGGAGCTATGGCTACACCTTC. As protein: CASSLDGGWGSYGYTF.

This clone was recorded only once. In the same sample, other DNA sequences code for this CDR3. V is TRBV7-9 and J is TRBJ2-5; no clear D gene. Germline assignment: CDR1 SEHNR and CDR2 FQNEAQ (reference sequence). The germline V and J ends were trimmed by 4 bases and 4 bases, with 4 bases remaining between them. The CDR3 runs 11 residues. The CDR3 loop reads CASSSVETQYF. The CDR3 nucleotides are TGTGCCAGCAGCTCCGTAGAGACCCAGTACTTC.

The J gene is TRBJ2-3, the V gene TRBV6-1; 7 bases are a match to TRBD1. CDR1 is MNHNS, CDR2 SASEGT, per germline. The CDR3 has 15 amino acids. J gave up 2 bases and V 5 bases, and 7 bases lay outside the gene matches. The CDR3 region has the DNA TGTGCCAGCAGTTTGGACAGGACAAACACAGATACGCAGTATTTT. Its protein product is CASSLDRTNTDTQYF.